These 8 T cell receptor beta chains came from one sample sequenced in a study of shared clonotypes between healthy human individuals. CD45RO-negative, CCR7-positively selected cells formed the naive CD8 fraction, excluding terminally differentiated effector memory CD45RA+ cells. Sequencing used immunoSEQ multiplex PCR; TCRdb keeps in-frame clones, though not all of them. This table has 550,000 to 750,000 clones, roughly 94% appearing once. Sequencing was performed on naive CD8+ T cells sorted from blood. These receptors all stem from a man aged 25 to 40 in good health.

The chain uses TRBV27 and TRBJ1-1; D not certain. The V gene lost 6 bases and the J gene lost 3 bases, with 14 bases spanning the gap. Germline lookup yields CDR1 MNHEY and CDR2 SMNVEV (reference sequence). CDR3 length: 14 residues. CDR3 bases: TGTGCCAGCAGGAAAAGAGAGTGGGACACTGAAGCTTTCTTT. Translation gives CASRKREWDTEAFF.

The rearrangement joins TRBV5-4 to TRBJ1-2, with 7 nucleotides matching TRBD1. From germline, CDR1 is SGHNT and CDR2 YYREEE (reference sequence). The trim removed 4 bases at V and 10 bases at J, leaving 16 bases unmatched. This CDR3 comprises 15 residues. The CDR3 here is CASSPTGTGIGNYTF. The DNA of the CDR3 is TGTGCCAGCAGCCCGACAGGGACGGGGATTGGAAACTACACCTTC. Using reference TRBV5-4 and TRBJ1-2 for the parts outside the CDR3, the full variable domain is ETGVTQSPTHLIKTRGQQVTLRCSSQSGHNTVSWYQQALGQGPQFIFQYYREEENGRGNFPPRFSGLQFPNYSSELNVNALELDDSALYLCASSPTGTGIGNYTFGSGTRLTVV.

The chain combines TRBV7-3 with TRBJ1-1; 7 bases agree with TRBD1. From germline, CDR1 is SGHTA and CDR2 FQGTGA. The CDR3 length is 15 residues. Trimming removed 5 bases from V and 1 base from J; junction bases left unmatched: 7. Here the CDR3 reads CASSAWTGSNTEAFF. The CDR3 DNA reads TGTGCCAGCAGCGCCTGGACAGGCTCGAACACTGAAGCTTTCTTT.

The CDR3 nucleotides are TGTGCCAGCAGCCTTGGGACATCCGGTAATGAAAAACTGTTTTTT. Its translation: CASSLGTSGNEKLFF. The gene calls are TRBV6-6 and TRBJ1-4, with D possibly matching TRBD1 (6 bases). V was trimmed by 6 bases and J by 4 bases, leaving 15 bases between them. The CDR3 is 15 residues long. Germline CDR1 reads MNHNY; CDR2 reads SVGAGI (reference sequence).

The chain joins TRBV9 to TRBJ2-3; D is undetermined. The CDR3 has 15 amino acids. Trimming pared 0 bases from V and 1 base from J, leaving 9 bases between. Looked up from germline, CDR1 is SGDLS and CDR2 is YYNGEE. The CDR3 loop is CASSVDRVRTDTQYF. Here the CDR3 DNA reads TGTGCCAGCAGCGTAGATCGAGTTCGCACAGATACGCAGTATTTT.

A remark on this clone: The same CDR3 also results from other DNA sequences found in this sample. The gene calls are TRBV28 and TRBJ2-7; D might be TRBD2 (5 bases). V was clipped by 5 bases and J by 3 bases, with 8 bases between them. Germline V gene lookup returns CDR1 MDHEN and CDR2 SYDVKM. This CDR3 contains 12 residues. CDR3 protein: CASSPTSYEQYF. The CDR3 nucleotides read TGTGCCAGCAGTCCAACTAGCTACGAGCAGTACTTC.

The V and J genes are TRBV19 and TRBJ2-7; D remains unclear. CDR1 and CDR2 from the germline V gene are LNHDA and SQIVND (reference sequence). The CDR3 spans 14 residues. V lost 2 bases, J lost 0 bases, and 8 bases lay in between. The DNA for the CDR3 is TGTGCCAGTAGTATACTTATTGGCTCCTACGAGCAGTACTTC. Translated, it gives CASSILIGSYEQYF.

The chain uses TRBV2 and TRBJ1-3; unclear D gene. Trimming removed 2 bases at V and 0 bases at J, with 8 bases between. The CDR3 contains 15 residues. Germline values: CDR1 SNHLY, CDR2 FYNNEI. CDR3 nucleotide sequence: TGTGCCAGCAGTGAATGGGCCGGCTCTGGAAACACCATATATTTT. This encodes CASSEWAGSGNTIYF.